A selection of T cell receptor beta chains follows, all from one sample in a study of OX40 agonist ivuxolimab in advanced cancers. Generated by immunoSEQ multiplex PCR, the TCRdb table keeps only in-frame clones and is missing some. The table shows approximately 91,000 clones, with about 86% occurring only once. The sample was CD4+ or CD8+ T cells sorted from blood, taken in a trial of the OX40 agonist ivuxolimab. Receptor source: an adult with an advanced solid tumor such as melanoma, head and neck, liver or kidney cancer. The CDR3 runs from the conserved cysteine through the conserved F or W. Fields, in order: CDR3 protein, CDR3 DNA, J gene, clone size, V gene, D gene. D genes are given only for firm matches. Size is omitted from some rows. Given values are once, few, many or a class for expanded clones.

CASSQEGLGQGATEQYF TGCGCCAGCAGCCAAGAAGGGTTGGGACAGGGGGCGACTGAGCAGTACTTC TRBJ2-7 NA TRBV4-1 TRBD1
CASSRRSNEKLFF TGTGCCAGCAGTAGGCGGTCTAATGAAAAACTGTTTTTT TRBJ1-4 NA TRBV6-5 NA
CASSLRGVGETQYF TGTGCCAGCAGCTTACGTGGGGTTGGGGAGACCCAGTACTTC TRBJ2-5 NA TRBV5-4 NA
CAWGDSAVSPLHF TGTGCCTGGGGGGACAGCGCTGTTTCACCCCTCCACTTT TRBJ1-6 NA TRBV30 TRBD1
CAIAYGQGGEETQYF TGTGCCATCGCGTACGGCCAGGGGGGCGAAGAGACCCAGTACTTC TRBJ2-5 NA TRBV10-3 NA
CASLPRLGGGDIQYF TGTGCCAGCCTTCCCAGGCTCGGAGGGGGCGACATTCAGTACTTC TRBJ2-4 once TRBV6-6 NA
CAWSVQGSPYEQYF TGTGCCTGGAGTGTACAGGGCAGCCCCTACGAGCAGTACTTC TRBJ2-7 NA TRBV30 NA
CASSLGQGAGKTQYF TGCGCCAGCAGCTTGGGTCAGGGGGCTGGGAAGACCCAGTACTTC TRBJ2-5 NA TRBV5-1 TRBD1
CASSEETGGTDTQYF TGTGCCAGCAGTGAAGAGACAGGGGGCACAGATACGCAGTATTTT TRBJ2-3 NA TRBV6-4 TRBD1
CASSVAGYQPQHF TGTGCCAGCAGTGTGGCGGGGTATCAGCCCCAGCATTTT TRBJ1-5 NA TRBV2 NA
CAGAGTTYEQYF TGCGCCGGCGCCGGGACGACCTACGAGCAGTACTTC TRBJ2-7 NA TRBV10-1 NA
CASSLIRGTGSNQPQHF TGTGCCAGCAGTTTAATACGGGGGACAGGATCCAATCAGCCCCAGCATTTT TRBJ1-5 NA TRBV28 TRBD1
CASREPGSGNQPQHF TGTGCCAGCAGGGAACCAGGGTCGGGCAATCAGCCCCAGCATTTT TRBJ1-5 NA TRBV28 NA
CASRASTYEQYF TGTGCCAGCCGGGCCTCCACCTACGAGCAGTACTTC TRBJ2-7 NA TRBV7-9 NA
CASSAWGQFTDTQYF TGTGCCAGCAGCGCCTGGGGACAGTTCACAGATACGCAGTATTTT TRBJ2-3 NA TRBV9 TRBD1
CASSLGLAGVQETQYF TGTGCCAGCAGCTTAGGACTAGCGGGGGTCCAAGAGACCCAGTACTTC TRBJ2-5 NA TRBV11-3 TRBD2
CASSSRTNSPLHF TGTGCCAGCAGTTCCAGGACAAATTCACCCCTCCACTTT TRBJ1-6 NA TRBV27 NA
CASRNMESDYGYTF TGTGCCAGCAGGAACATGGAATCTGACTATGGCTACACCTTC TRBJ1-2 NA TRBV7-2 NA
CASSLAGQGGPEAFF TGTGCCAGCAGCTTAGCGGGACAGGGAGGGCCTGAAGCTTTCTTT TRBJ1-1 many TRBV7-9 TRBD1
CASSADKGNGAYGYTF TGTGCCAGCAGTGCGGACAAAGGAAATGGTGCATATGGCTACACCTTC TRBJ1-2 NA TRBV6-1 NA
CASSVNRGYEQYF TGTGCCAGCAGCGTTAACAGGGGCTACGAGCAGTACTTC TRBJ2-7 once TRBV11-2 TRBD1
CSARNEQFF TGCAGTGCTAGAAATGAGCAGTTCTTC TRBJ2-1 NA TRBV20-1 NA
CASSTTGSGGNTIYF TGTGCCAGCAGCACCACAGGCTCTGGTGGAAACACCATATATTTT TRBJ1-3 NA TRBV7-2 NA
CASSEGTGGYYEQYF TGTGCCAGCAGCGAGGGGACAGGGGGCTATTACGAGCAGTACTTC TRBJ2-7 NA TRBV5-6 TRBD1
CASSFRRQFRQETQYF TGCGCCAGCAGCTTCCGTCGCCAGTTCCGCCAAGAGACCCAGTACTTC TRBJ2-5 NA TRBV5-1 NA
CASSLPGQRNTGELFF TGTGCCAGCAGCTTGCCGGGACAGAGAAACACCGGGGAGCTGTTTTTT TRBJ2-2 NA TRBV5-4 TRBD1
CASSLAGGALTEAFF TGCGCCAGCAGCTTGGCTGGAGGGGCACTCACTGAAGCTTTCTTT TRBJ1-1 NA TRBV5-1 NA
CASSFLYRARGSYEQYF TGTGCCAGCAGCTTTCTTTATCGGGCTCGAGGCTCCTACGAGCAGTACTTC TRBJ2-7 few TRBV7-3 NA
CASSLDAWGNTGELFF TGTGCCAGCAGCTTAGATGCTTGGGGGAACACCGGGGAGCTGTTTTTT TRBJ2-2 NA TRBV7-6 NA
CASSGGPSQETQYF TGTGCCAGCAGCGGGGGCCCCTCCCAAGAGACCCAGTACTTC TRBJ2-5 NA TRBV9 NA
CASNPGGLSTEAFF TGTGCCAGCAACCCCGGGGGGCTGAGCACTGAAGCTTTCTTT TRBJ1-1 NA TRBV5-6 NA
CASSLTFDSYNEQFF TGTGCCAGCAGCTTAACGTTTGATTCCTACAATGAGCAGTTCTTC TRBJ2-1 NA TRBV7-3 NA
CASSAPGTGNTEAFF TGTGCCAGCAGTGCCCCCGGGACAGGGAACACTGAAGCTTTCTTT TRBJ1-1 few TRBV28 TRBD1
CASRASGEDEAFF TGTGCCAGCAGGGCTAGCGGGGAAGATGAAGCTTTCTTT TRBJ1-1 NA TRBV25-1 NA
CASRTGIGEQFF TGTGCCAGCAGGACTGGCATCGGTGAGCAGTTCTTC TRBJ2-1 NA TRBV6-5 NA
CASSRQGGQPQHF TGTGCCAGCAGCCGCCAGGGTGGCCAGCCCCAGCATTTT TRBJ1-5 NA TRBV7-9 NA
CASSIDRSPPPQPQHF TGTGCCAGTAGTATAGATCGATCTCCCCCTCCTCAGCCCCAGCATTTT TRBJ1-5 NA TRBV19 NA
CASSAYPGQGAKNTIYF TGTGCCAGCAGCGCATATCCGGGACAGGGGGCAAAAAACACCATATATTTT TRBJ1-3 NA TRBV5-4 TRBD1
CASSQDLISGDLYNSPLHF TGTGCCAGCAGCCAAGATCTTATTTCGGGGGACCTTTATAATTCACCCCTCCACTTT TRBJ1-6 NA TRBV4-2 NA
CSVEQGGTDTQYF TGCAGCGTTGAACAGGGGGGTACAGATACGCAGTATTTT TRBJ2-3 NA TRBV29-1 NA
CASSKRVGRESGELFF TGTGCCAGCAGCAAGCGGGTAGGGAGAGAGTCCGGGGAGCTGTTTTTT TRBJ2-2 NA TRBV5-4 NA